This T cell receptor (beta chain) was obtained from a study of cytomegalovirus exposure and HLA in healthy donors. V shed 5 bases and J shed 2 bases, with 10 bases lying between them. The germline V gene has CDR1 MGHDK and CDR2 SYGVNS. The CDR3 spans 13 residues. Everyone who donated was a healthy bone marrow donor. Primers: 60 Vbeta forward and 13 Jbeta reverse. Clones were sequenced by immunoSEQ multiplex PCR, and TCRdb holds only the in-frame ones, with some missing. Of about 150,000 clones listed, approximately 72% are singletons. The chain uses TRBV25-1 and TRBJ2-7; a weak D match, TRBD1 (6 bases). The origin of this receptor is a man younger than 35 in good health and CMV-seronegative. The material sequenced was PBMCs. The CDR3 region is CASSRGQTYEQYF. The CDR3 DNA sequence: TGTGCCAGCAGTCGAGGACAGACCTACGAGCAGTACTTC.